This TCR beta chain stems from a study of T-cell reconstitution after alpha-beta-depleted transplantation in children. General study findings and limits: At day 60, the high TCRbeta diversity found in some patients originated from recipient T cells and thymic progenitors that had survived. Reportedly, only several hundred clones from non-depleted graft cells drove alpha-beta T-cell counts at about two months. One year post-transplant, T-cell counts and diversity were largely derived from T cells produced anew.

It was with unique molecular identifiers that the TCRbeta library was prepared. TCRdb redid the calling of the PCR reads with MiXCR, one entry per CDR3 protein. The top ten clones hold approximately 5% of a sample with roughly 790,000 distinct CDR3 sequences, 15% to 20% of them seen once. Comment on this clonotype: The antigen remains unidentified.

Sample: PBMCs, mostly from graft donor cells, taken 360 days after TCRalphabeta/CD19-depleted stem cell transplant. The receptor comes from a male patient younger than 18 who had a stem cell transplant for acute lymphoblastic leukemia, so the T cells may come from the graft donor.

The DNA of the CDR3 is TGCAGTGCTCTCCGGGTACTTACGGGGTCTCAGCCCCAGCATTTT. Translating gives CSALRVLTGSQPQHF. The chain joins TRBV20-1 to TRBJ1-5, with D uncertain. V lost 5 bases and J 6 bases, leaving 20 bases between the germline ends. This CDR3 region has 15 residues. Germline CDR1 and CDR2: DFQATT and SNEGSKA (reference sequence).